The next 14 T cell receptor beta chains were all read from a single sample in a study of T cell changes during pregnancy in multiple sclerosis (dated by TCRdb to between 2018 and 2021). Receptors were amplified or captured by the immunoSEQ multiplex PCR assay. TCRdb limited this immuneACCESS table to in-frame rearrangements with V and J called. A share of clones is missing; checked studies link under half to unresolved V genes, and the rest is unexplained. The sample contains more than 90,000 clones, 75% to 95% of them found a single time. Around 3.1% of the sample is held by the ten biggest clonotypes. The sample in question was peripheral blood, obtained in the second trimester of pregnancy. The receptors shown here come from a female donor with multiple sclerosis, enrolled in a pregnancy study.

The chain carries TRBV5-1 and TRBJ2-2, with D possibly TRBD2 on 5 matching bases. The CDR3 has 16 amino acids. CDR1 SGHRS and CDR2 YFSETQ come from the germline V gene. Trimming removed 0 bases at V and 6 bases at J, with 15 bases between. The CDR3 here is CASSLALAAAPGELFF. CDR3 sequence (DNA): TGCGCCAGCAGCTTGGCTTTAGCAGCGGCCCCCGGGGAGCTGTTTTTT.

V is TRBV7-2 and J is TRBJ2-2; tentative D call: TRBD2 (6 bases). The CDR3 extends over 16 amino acids. With 0 bases removed from V and 3 bases from J, the gap between germline ends came to 11 bases. Germline assignment: CDR1 SGHTA and CDR2 FQGNSA. The CDR3 DNA is TGTGCCAGCAGCTTAGCCCCGGGACTGCACACCGGGGAGCTGTTTTTT. Protein: CASSLAPGLHTGELFF.

The chain couples TRBV4-3 to TRBJ2-1; 11 bases are shared with TRBD2. Germline V lookup: CDR1 LGHNA, CDR2 YSLEER. The V and J ends lost 1 base and 1 base, in that order; junction bases with no gene match: 9. CDR3 length: 19 amino acids. In DNA, the CDR3 is TGCGCCAGCAGCCAAGCGGGACTAGCGGCCCTAAGGTCCTACAATGAGCAGTTCTTC. Its translation is CASSQAGLAALRSYNEQFF.

J is TRBJ2-2 and V is TRBV9; D is perhaps TRBD2 (5 bases). Germline V gene lookup returns CDR1 SGDLS and CDR2 YYNGEE. The CDR3 is 18 amino acids. V was clipped by 3 bases and J by 3 bases, with 21 bases between them. Written as DNA, the CDR3 is TGTGCCAGCAGCGCGGAGAGGGAAGGGAGAACTTACACCGGGGAGCTGTTTTTT. Translating it yields CASSAEREGRTYTGELFF.

The gene calls are TRBV11-2 and TRBJ1-5, with no clear D. The CDR3 consists of 13 residues. CDR1 is SGHAT and CDR2 is FQNNGV in the germline V gene. V gave up 3 bases and J gave up 5 bases, with 8 bases separating them. The CDR3 here is CASSLRADQPQHF. CDR3 nucleotide sequence: TGTGCCAGCAGCTTGCGGGCCGATCAGCCCCAGCATTTT.

The chain carries TRBV28 and TRBJ2-3; 15 bases match TRBD2. From germline, CDR1 is MDHEN and CDR2 SYDVKM. V shed 5 bases and J 4 bases; nucleotides not matched to a gene: 4. The CDR3 length is 16 residues. The CDR3 sequence is CASSPGLAGGADTQYF. CDR3 nucleotides: TGTGCCAGCAGTCCGGGACTAGCGGGGGGTGCAGATACGCAGTATTTT.

A note on this clone: An end of the junction differs from the germline gene, which may be a read error. V gene TRBV7-7 combines with J gene TRBJ2-5, with 16 bases fitting TRBD2. This CDR3 has 16 residues. CDR1 SSHAT and CDR2 FNYEAQ come from the germline V gene (reference sequence). CDR3 bases: TGTGCTAGCAGCTTGGGACTAGCGGGAGGGCCGGAGACCCAGTACTTC. Translating it yields CASSLGLAGGPETQYF.

The rearrangement links TRBV19 to TRBJ1-1; D remains unclear. The CDR3 has 15 amino acids. Trimming took off 5 bases at V and 2 bases at J, with 15 bases between the two ends. In germline, CDR1 is LNHDA, CDR2 SQIVND (reference sequence). The CDR3 loop reads CASSSTSAGNTEAFF. CDR3 DNA: TGTGCCAGTAGTTCGACTTCAGCCGGCAACACTGAAGCTTTCTTT. Variable domain in full (rest from reference TRBV19 and TRBJ1-1): DGGITQSPKYLFRKEGQNVTLSCEQNLNHDAMYWYRQDPGQGLRLIYYSQIVNDFQKGDIAEGYSVSREKKESFPLTVTSAQKNPTAFYLCASSSTSAGNTEAFFGQGTRLTVV.

V gene TRBV11-3 combines with J gene TRBJ2-2, with 9 bases matching TRBD1. Germline V gene sequence: CDR1 SGHNT, CDR2 YENEEA. J lost 6 bases, V lost 5 bases, and 4 bases had no gene match. The CDR3 sequence is 14 residues long. The CDR3 DNA reads as TGTGCCAGCAGCCCCGGACAGGGGTCCGGGGAGCTGTTTTTT. The encoded protein is CASSPGQGSGELFF.

The rearrangement uses TRBV4-1 and TRBJ2-1; 8 bases map to TRBD2. Germline lookup yields CDR1 MGHRA and CDR2 YSYEKL. With 3 bases clipped from V and 8 bases from J, the junction kept 12 bases outside the gene matches. This CDR3 is 16 amino acids long. DNA for the CDR3: TGCGCCAGCAGCCATTTCGGGACTAGTTATAGCGATGAGCAGTTCTTC. Protein: CASSHFGTSYSDEQFF.

This chain joins TRBV5-4 and TRBJ2-1; D may be TRBD1 (5 bases). This CDR3 has 15 residues. The V and J ends lost 0 bases and 4 bases respectively, with 11 bases between them. The germline V gene has CDR1 SGHNT and CDR2 YYREEE (reference sequence). The CDR3 protein is CASSLGGGSYNEQFF. DNA for the CDR3: TGTGCCAGCAGCTTGGGGGGCGGTAGTTACAATGAGCAGTTCTTC.

The rearrangement joins TRBV5-1 to TRBJ2-7; D possibly corresponds to TRBD2 (6 bases). The ends were cut back, 0 bases at V and 2 bases at J, with 12 bases in the middle. CDR1 SGHRS and CDR2 YFSETQ come from the germline V gene. The CDR3 has 15 amino acids. DNA for the CDR3: TGCGCCAGCAGCTTGGTCGGGGAGGCGACCTACGAGCAGTACTTC. Protein: CASSLVGEATYEQYF.

The rearrangement uses TRBV6-5 and TRBJ1-4; D possibly corresponds to TRBD1 (6 bases). Germline values: CDR1 MNHEY, CDR2 SVGAGI. V was shortened by 0 bases and J by 14 bases, with 16 bases between the two germline ends. The CDR3 is made up of 14 amino acids. CDR3 in amino acids: CASSYSPSTGSLFF. The CDR3 DNA follows: TGTGCCAGCAGTTACTCGCCATCGACAGGTAGCCTGTTTTTT.

The rearrangement joins TRBV6-6 to TRBJ2-7, with 10 bases matching TRBD2. The CDR3 sequence is 14 residues long. CDR1 is MNHNY and CDR2 is SVGAGI in the germline V gene (reference sequence). The trim removed 7 bases at V and 2 bases at J, leaving 5 bases unmatched. The CDR3 nucleotides are TGTGCCAGCACGCGGACTAGCGGAGCCTACGAGCAGTACTTC. Amino acids: CASTRTSGAYEQYF.